The clone carrying this T cell receptor beta chain was detected many times. Stated time point: patch test 3, about 24 weeks after DPC sensitization. Treatment specified: therapeutic diphenylcyclopropenone sensitization with weekly scalp DPC. Extraction of total RNA was performed on unfractionated whole blood. The data derive from a study of human T cells and chemical hapten exposure. The overall study: Slight volume differences across pooled libraries mainly accounted for varying per-sample TCR yields.

The CDR3 contains 12 residues. The V gene lost 4 bases and the J gene lost 1 base, with 3 bases spanning the gap. CDR1 is LGHDT, CDR2 YNNKEL, per germline (reference sequence). Unique molecular identifiers were attached to individual cDNA molecules within the library. MiXCR, applied by TCRdb to the RACE reads, yields one record per CDR3 protein. Of about 90,000 distinct CDR3 sequences in the sample, about 11% were seen once. The source is a woman in her twenties or thirties with alopecia areata. Some clones in this sample may be carry-over from other donors' samples. The sample was whole blood, taken in connection with sensitization to the hapten diphenylcyclopropenone (DPC). J is TRBJ2-3 and V is TRBV3-1; D is uncertain. In DNA form, the CDR3 reads TGTGCCAGCAGCCCCGGCACAGATACGCAGTATTTT. Its protein product is CASSPGTDTQYF.